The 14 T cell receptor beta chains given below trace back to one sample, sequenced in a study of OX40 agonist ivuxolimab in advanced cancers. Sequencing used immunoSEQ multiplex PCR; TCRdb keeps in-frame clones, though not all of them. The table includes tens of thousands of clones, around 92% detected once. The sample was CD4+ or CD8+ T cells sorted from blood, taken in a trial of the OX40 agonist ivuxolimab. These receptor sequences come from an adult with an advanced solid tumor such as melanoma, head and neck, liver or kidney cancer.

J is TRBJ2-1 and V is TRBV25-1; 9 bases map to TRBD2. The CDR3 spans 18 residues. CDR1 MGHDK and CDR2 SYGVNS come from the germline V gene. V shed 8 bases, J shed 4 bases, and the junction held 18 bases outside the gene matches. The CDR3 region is CASPFETSGYTLYNEQFF. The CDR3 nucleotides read TGTGCCAGCCCTTTCGAGACTAGCGGTTATACCCTTTACAATGAGCAGTTCTTC. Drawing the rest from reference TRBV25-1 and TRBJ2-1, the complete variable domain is EADIYQTPRYLVIGTGKKITLECSQTMGHDKMYWYQQDPGMELHLIHYSYGVNSTEKGDLSSESTVSRIRTEHFPLTLESARPSHTSQYLCASPFETSGYTLYNEQFFGPGTRLTVL.

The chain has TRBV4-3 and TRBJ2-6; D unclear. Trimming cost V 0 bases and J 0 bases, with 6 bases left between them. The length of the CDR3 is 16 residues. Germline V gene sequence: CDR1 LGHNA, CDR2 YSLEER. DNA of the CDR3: TGCGCCAGCAGCCAAGACACGGCCTCTGGGGCCAACGTCCTGACTTTC. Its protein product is CASSQDTASGANVLTF.

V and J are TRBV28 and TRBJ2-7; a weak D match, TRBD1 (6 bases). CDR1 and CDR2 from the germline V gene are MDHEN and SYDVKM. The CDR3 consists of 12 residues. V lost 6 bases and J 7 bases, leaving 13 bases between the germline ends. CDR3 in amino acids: CASRDQGLEQYF. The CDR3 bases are TGTGCCAGCAGAGACCAGGGGTTGGAGCAGTACTTC.

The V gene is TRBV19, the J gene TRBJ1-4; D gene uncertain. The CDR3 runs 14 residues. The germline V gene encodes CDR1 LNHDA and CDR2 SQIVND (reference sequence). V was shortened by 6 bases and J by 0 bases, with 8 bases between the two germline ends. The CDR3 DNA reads TGTGCCAGTAGCGGGTATGCAACTAATGAAAAACTGTTTTTT. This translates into CASSGYATNEKLFF.

This CDR3 is CASSPLNGNQETQYF. CDR3 nucleotides: TGTGCCAGCAGTCCTCTCAACGGGAACCAAGAGACCCAGTACTTC. The chain combines TRBV6-5 with TRBJ2-5; tentative D call: TRBD2 (5 bases). V was shortened by 5 bases and J by 0 bases, with 13 bases between the two germline ends. The V gene's germline CDR1 is MNHEY and CDR2 SVGAGI. The CDR3 has 15 amino acids.

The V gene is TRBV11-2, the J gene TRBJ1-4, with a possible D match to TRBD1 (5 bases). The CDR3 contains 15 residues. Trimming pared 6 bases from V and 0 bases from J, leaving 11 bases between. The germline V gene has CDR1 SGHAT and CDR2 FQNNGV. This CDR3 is CASRRQTATNEKLFF. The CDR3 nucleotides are TGTGCCAGCAGAAGACAGACTGCAACTAATGAAAAACTGTTTTTT. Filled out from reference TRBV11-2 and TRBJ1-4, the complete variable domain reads EAGVAQSPRYKIIEKRQSVAFWCNPISGHATLYWYQQILGQGPKLLIQFQNNGVVDDSQLPKDRFSAERLKGVDSTLKIQPAKLEDSAVYLCASRRQTATNEKLFFGSGTQLSVL.

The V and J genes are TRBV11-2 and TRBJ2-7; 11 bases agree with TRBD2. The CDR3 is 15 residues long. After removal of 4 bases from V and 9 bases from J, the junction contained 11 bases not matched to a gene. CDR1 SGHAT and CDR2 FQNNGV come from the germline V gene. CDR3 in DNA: TGTGCCAGCAGCTCAGTAATAGCGGGAGGGCCTTTGCAGTACTTC. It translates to CASSSVIAGGPLQYF. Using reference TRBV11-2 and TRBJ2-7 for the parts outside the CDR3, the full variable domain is EAGVAQSPRYKIIEKRQSVAFWCNPISGHATLYWYQQILGQGPKLLIQFQNNGVVDDSQLPKDRFSAERLKGVDSTLKIQPAKLEDSAVYLCASSSVIAGGPLQYFGPGTRLTVT.

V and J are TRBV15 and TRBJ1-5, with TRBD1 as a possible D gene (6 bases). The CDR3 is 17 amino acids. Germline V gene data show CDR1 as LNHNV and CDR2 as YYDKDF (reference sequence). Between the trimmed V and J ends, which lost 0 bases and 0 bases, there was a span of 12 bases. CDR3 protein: CATSRDLDSYSNQPQHF. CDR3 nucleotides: TGTGCCACCAGCAGAGATCTGGACAGTTATAGCAATCAGCCCCAGCATTTT.

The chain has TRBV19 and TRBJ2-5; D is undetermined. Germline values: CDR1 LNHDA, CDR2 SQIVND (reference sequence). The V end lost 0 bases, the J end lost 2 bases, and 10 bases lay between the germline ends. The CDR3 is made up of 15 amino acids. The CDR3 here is CASSIDLTSQETQYF. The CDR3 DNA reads TGTGCCAGTAGTATAGATCTTACAAGTCAAGAGACCCAGTACTTC.

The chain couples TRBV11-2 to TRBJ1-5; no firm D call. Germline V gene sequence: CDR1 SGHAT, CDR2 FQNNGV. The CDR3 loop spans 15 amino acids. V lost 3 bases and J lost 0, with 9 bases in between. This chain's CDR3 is CASSFGADSNQPQHF. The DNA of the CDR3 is TGTGCCAGCAGCTTTGGTGCGGATAGCAATCAGCCCCAGCATTTT. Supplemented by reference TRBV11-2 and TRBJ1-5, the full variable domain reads EAGVAQSPRYKIIEKRQSVAFWCNPISGHATLYWYQQILGQGPKLLIQFQNNGVVDDSQLPKDRFSAERLKGVDSTLKIQPAKLEDSAVYLCASSFGADSNQPQHFGDGTRLSIL.

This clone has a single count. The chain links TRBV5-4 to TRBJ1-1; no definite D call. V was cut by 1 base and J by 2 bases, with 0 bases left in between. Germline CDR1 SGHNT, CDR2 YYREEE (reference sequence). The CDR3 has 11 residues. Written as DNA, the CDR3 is TGTGCCAGCAGCTTGAACACTGAAGCTTTCTTT. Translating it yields CASSLNTEAFF. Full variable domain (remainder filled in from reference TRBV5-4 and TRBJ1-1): ETGVTQSPTHLIKTRGQQVTLRCSSQSGHNTVSWYQQALGQGPQFIFQYYREEENGRGNFPPRFSGLQFPNYSSELNVNALELDDSALYLCASSLNTEAFFGQGTRLTVV.

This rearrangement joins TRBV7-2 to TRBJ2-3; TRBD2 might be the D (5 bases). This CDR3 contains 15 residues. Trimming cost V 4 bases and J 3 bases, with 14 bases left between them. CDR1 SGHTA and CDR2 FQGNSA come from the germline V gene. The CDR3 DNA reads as TGTGCCAGCAGCTCTCTTAACGGGGATACAGATACGCAGTATTTT. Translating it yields CASSSLNGDTDTQYF.

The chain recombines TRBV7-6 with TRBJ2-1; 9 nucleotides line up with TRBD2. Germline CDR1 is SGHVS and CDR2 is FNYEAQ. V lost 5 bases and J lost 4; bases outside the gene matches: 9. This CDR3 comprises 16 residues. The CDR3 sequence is CASSPTGGRGYNEQFF. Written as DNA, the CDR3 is TGTGCCAGCAGCCCCACTGGCGGGAGGGGGTACAATGAGCAGTTCTTC.

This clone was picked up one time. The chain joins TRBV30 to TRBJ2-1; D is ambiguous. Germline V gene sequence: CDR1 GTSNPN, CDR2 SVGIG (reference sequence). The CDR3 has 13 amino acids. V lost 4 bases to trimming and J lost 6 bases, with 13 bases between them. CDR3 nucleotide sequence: TGTGCCTGGATCGGACCGCCCCCCAATGAGCAGTTCTTC. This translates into CAWIGPPPNEQFF.